This T cell receptor beta chain was captured by sequencing in a study of shared clonotypes between healthy human individuals. Across the study: For every donor, three CD4 naive, three CD4 memory, two CD8 naive and one CD8 memory plates were used.

The CDR3 extends over 14 amino acids. V lost 1 base to trimming and J lost 2 bases, with 8 bases between them. CDR1 is SEHNR and CDR2 is FQNEAQ in the germline V gene (reference sequence). Genomic DNA (from each subset) was split evenly across several immunoSEQ plates. Sequencing was performed with immunoSEQ multiplex PCR; in TCRdb, only in-frame clones are kept and a portion is missing. The sample consists of about 530,000 clones, 96% of them appearing once. The receptor was derived from a woman in her twenties or thirties in good health. The rearrangement joins TRBV7-9 to TRBJ1-2; perhaps TRBD1 as D (6 bases). The sequencing input was naive CD4+ T cells sorted from blood. The subset was: CD45RA+ positively selected. The CDR3 region has the DNA TGTGCCAGCAGCTTAGACAGGGCAAACTATGGCTACACCTTC. Translating it yields CASSLDRANYGYTF.